One T cell receptor (beta chain) is described in this entry. What it binds is not known. Additional DNA sequences in this sample encode the identical CDR3. Looked up from germline, CDR1 is SGHRS and CDR2 is YFSETQ. V was pared by 2 bases and J by 5 bases, with 7 bases between. The CDR3 is 13 residues long. This sample is drawn from a study of shared clonotypes between healthy human individuals. General study findings and limits: Sorted-subset samples were not fully sequenced, rarefaction indicated.

Division of CD4+ cells produced a CD45RA+ naive subset and a CD45RA-negative memory subset. Original methodology: Quality scores were absent from the junction-only immunoSEQ sequences, so filtering differed. The protocol was immunoSEQ multiplex PCR, while the TCRdb copy is restricted to in-frame clones and leaves out a portion. That table is the source of V, J and clone size, and D and trimming were worked out from the DNA. The sample has some 1.5 million clones; 98% are singletons. The chain carries TRBV5-1 and TRBJ2-2; tentatively, D is TRBD1 (6 bases). This sequence was found in a man aged 25-45 years in good health. Sequencing was carried out using naive CD4+ T cells sorted from blood. Subset: CD45RA+ positively selected. CDR3 sequence: CASSLQGTGELFF. The CDR3 DNA reads TGCGCCAGCAGCTTACAGGGTACCGGGGAGCTGTTTTTT.